The present TCR beta chain was sequenced within a study of blood T cell repertoires in COVID-19. The V gene lost 3 bases and the J gene lost 6 bases, with 18 bases spanning the gap. The CDR3 is 15 residues long. Per germline, CDR1 GTSNPN and CDR2 SVGIG (reference sequence). Profiled with immunoSEQ multiplex PCR; TCRdb holds only in-frame clones, not every one. The sample lists approximately 200,000 clones; approximately 90% were seen once. The receptor was derived from a man aged 45 to 65 with acute or convalescent COVID-19. Sequencing was done on a sample of peripheral blood. The chain has TRBV30 and TRBJ1-5; a possible D gene is TRBD1 (6 bases). The CDR3 coding sequence is TGTGCCTGGAGGGCGCCTGCGGGGGCAGGTCAGCCCCAGCATTTT. Translated: CAWRAPAGAGQPQHF.